Listed below are T cell receptor beta chains from one sample, sequenced in a study of radiation and T cells in renal cell carcinoma. This table comes from immunoSEQ multiplex PCR, and its TCRdb copy is limited to in-frame clones, with some not included. The table includes 20,000 to 30,000 clones, 55% to 75% detected once. Sequencing used tumor tissue, obtained from a patient whose treatment was nephrectomy without radiotherapy. The receptors here all came from a man aged 40-49 years with renal cell carcinoma. CDR3s include the opening cysteine and the closing phenylalanine or tryptophan. D genes are given only for firm matches. The size field is filled for only some rows; it gives once, few, many or a size class.

J gene | D gene | clone size | V gene | CDR3 protein | CDR3 DNA
TRBJ1-5 | NA | NA | TRBV7-9 | CASSLVGSNQPQHF | TGTGCCAGCAGCTTAGTTGGGAGCAATCAGCCCCAGCATTTT
TRBJ2-7 | NA | NA | TRBV19 | CASSSPASSYEQYF | TGTGCCAGTAGTTCTCCCGCGAGCTCCTACGAGCAGTACTTC
TRBJ1-4 | NA | NA | TRBV18 | CASSDRSLEKLFF | TGTGCCAGCTCAGACAGGTCTCTCGAAAAACTGTTTTTT
TRBJ2-2 | NA | NA | TRBV5-6 | CASSPELTGELFF | TGTGCCAGCAGCCCCGAGCTCACCGGGGAGCTGTTTTTT
TRBJ2-1 | TRBD2 | NA | TRBV11-1 | CASSLARLAGDDEQFF | TGTGCCAGCAGCTTAGCGAGGCTAGCGGGAGACGATGAGCAGTTCTTC
TRBJ2-1 | TRBD2 | few | TRBV2 | CARRWTSGPEQFF | TGTGCCAGGAGGTGGACTAGCGGCCCTGAGCAGTTCTTC
TRBJ2-3 | TRBD2 | NA | TRBV19 | CASSMGGGTDTQYF | TGCGCCAGTAGTATGGGAGGGGGCACAGATACGCAGTATTTT
TRBJ2-2 | TRBD2 | NA | TRBV6-1 | CASSGLSGGAGTGELFF | TGTGCCAGCAGTGGACTCAGCGGGGGGGCAGGCACCGGGGAGCTGTTTTTT
TRBJ2-5 | NA | NA | TRBV20-1 | CSARGVETQYF | TGCAGTGCTAGGGGTGTGGAGACCCAGTACTTC
TRBJ2-2 | TRBD2 | NA | TRBV29-1 | CSVGLAGNTGELFF | TGCAGCGTTGGGCTAGCGGGTAACACCGGGGAGCTGTTTTTT
TRBJ2-5 | NA | NA | TRBV9 | CASSEGETQYF | TGTGCCAGCAGCGAGGGAGAGACCCAGTACTTC
TRBJ1-5 | NA | NA | TRBV2 | CASSLEGISNQPQHF | TGTGCCAGCTCCCTGGAGGGAATAAGCAATCAGCCCCAGCATTTT
TRBJ1-1 | NA | NA | TRBV28 | CASRTGHTEAFF | TGTGCCAGCAGAACAGGGCACACTGAAGCTTTCTTT
TRBJ1-2 | NA | once | TRBV28 | CASSLGQNSIQYGYTF | TGTGCCAGCAGTTTAGGACAGAACTCTATACAGTATGGCTACACCTTC
TRBJ2-3 | NA | NA | TRBV27 | CASSLWGTDTQYF | TGTGCCAGCAGTTTATGGGGCACAGATACGCAGTATTTT
TRBJ2-6 | NA | NA | TRBV28 | CASSFSSSGANVLTF | TGTGCCAGCAGTTTTTCAAGCTCTGGGGCCAACGTCCTGACTTTC
TRBJ1-4 | NA | NA | TRBV7-6 | CASSLELNEKLFF | TGTGCCAGCAGCTTAGAACTCAATGAAAAACTGTTTTTT
TRBJ1-1 | NA | NA | TRBV19 | CASSAAGVGEAFF | TGTGCCAGTAGTGCGGCAGGGGTGGGTGAAGCTTTCTTT
TRBJ2-5 | NA | once | TRBV13 | CASSSLMQGGFQETQYF | TGTGCCAGCAGCTCCCTAATGCAGGGTGGATTCCAAGAGACCCAGTACTTC
TRBJ2-1 | TRBD1 | NA | TRBV9 | CASSVGDRYNEQFF | TGTGCCAGCAGCGTCGGGGACAGATACAATGAGCAGTTCTTC
TRBJ1-1 | TRBD1 | NA | TRBV19 | CASSYQGDGTEAFF | TGTGCCAGTAGTTATCAGGGGGATGGAACTGAAGCTTTCTTT
TRBJ1-5 | NA | NA | TRBV9 | CASSAWGSSQPQHF | TGTGCCAGCAGCGCCTGGGGAAGCAGTCAGCCCCAGCATTTT
TRBJ1-2 | NA | NA | TRBV6-5 | CASSYGQNYGYTF | TGTGCCAGCAGTTACGGACAAAACTATGGCTACACCTTC